This T cell receptor (beta chain) was observed in a study of early T cells in non-severe SARS-CoV-2 infection. The overall study: Bulk RNA taken from unsorted whole blood was sequenced, leaving chains unpaired. Overall study findings and caveats: Comparison of clonotypes with VDJdb favored anti-spike CD8 responses while missing private and CD4 specificities.

Of note for this clonotype: As yet, its antigen is unknown.

Individual cDNA molecules were tagged with unique molecular identifiers. One entry per CDR3 protein results from TCRdb running MiXCR on the 5' RACE reads. The sample records 46,000 or so distinct CDR3 sequences, 6% to 8.5% being singletons. Sequenced: whole blood. This TCR came from an adult who was a healthcare worker with PCR-confirmed SARS-CoV-2 infection or an uninfected control (not recorded which).

In DNA, the CDR3 is TGTGCCTGGAGTGTAACCAGGAACACTGAAGCTTTCTTT. Protein product: CAWSVTRNTEAFF. This chain joins TRBV30 and TRBJ1-1, with D unresolved. Trimming removed 0 bases from V and 1 base from J, with 6 bases in between. The CDR3 sequence is 13 residues long. Germline CDR1 GTSNPN, CDR2 SVGIG (reference sequence).